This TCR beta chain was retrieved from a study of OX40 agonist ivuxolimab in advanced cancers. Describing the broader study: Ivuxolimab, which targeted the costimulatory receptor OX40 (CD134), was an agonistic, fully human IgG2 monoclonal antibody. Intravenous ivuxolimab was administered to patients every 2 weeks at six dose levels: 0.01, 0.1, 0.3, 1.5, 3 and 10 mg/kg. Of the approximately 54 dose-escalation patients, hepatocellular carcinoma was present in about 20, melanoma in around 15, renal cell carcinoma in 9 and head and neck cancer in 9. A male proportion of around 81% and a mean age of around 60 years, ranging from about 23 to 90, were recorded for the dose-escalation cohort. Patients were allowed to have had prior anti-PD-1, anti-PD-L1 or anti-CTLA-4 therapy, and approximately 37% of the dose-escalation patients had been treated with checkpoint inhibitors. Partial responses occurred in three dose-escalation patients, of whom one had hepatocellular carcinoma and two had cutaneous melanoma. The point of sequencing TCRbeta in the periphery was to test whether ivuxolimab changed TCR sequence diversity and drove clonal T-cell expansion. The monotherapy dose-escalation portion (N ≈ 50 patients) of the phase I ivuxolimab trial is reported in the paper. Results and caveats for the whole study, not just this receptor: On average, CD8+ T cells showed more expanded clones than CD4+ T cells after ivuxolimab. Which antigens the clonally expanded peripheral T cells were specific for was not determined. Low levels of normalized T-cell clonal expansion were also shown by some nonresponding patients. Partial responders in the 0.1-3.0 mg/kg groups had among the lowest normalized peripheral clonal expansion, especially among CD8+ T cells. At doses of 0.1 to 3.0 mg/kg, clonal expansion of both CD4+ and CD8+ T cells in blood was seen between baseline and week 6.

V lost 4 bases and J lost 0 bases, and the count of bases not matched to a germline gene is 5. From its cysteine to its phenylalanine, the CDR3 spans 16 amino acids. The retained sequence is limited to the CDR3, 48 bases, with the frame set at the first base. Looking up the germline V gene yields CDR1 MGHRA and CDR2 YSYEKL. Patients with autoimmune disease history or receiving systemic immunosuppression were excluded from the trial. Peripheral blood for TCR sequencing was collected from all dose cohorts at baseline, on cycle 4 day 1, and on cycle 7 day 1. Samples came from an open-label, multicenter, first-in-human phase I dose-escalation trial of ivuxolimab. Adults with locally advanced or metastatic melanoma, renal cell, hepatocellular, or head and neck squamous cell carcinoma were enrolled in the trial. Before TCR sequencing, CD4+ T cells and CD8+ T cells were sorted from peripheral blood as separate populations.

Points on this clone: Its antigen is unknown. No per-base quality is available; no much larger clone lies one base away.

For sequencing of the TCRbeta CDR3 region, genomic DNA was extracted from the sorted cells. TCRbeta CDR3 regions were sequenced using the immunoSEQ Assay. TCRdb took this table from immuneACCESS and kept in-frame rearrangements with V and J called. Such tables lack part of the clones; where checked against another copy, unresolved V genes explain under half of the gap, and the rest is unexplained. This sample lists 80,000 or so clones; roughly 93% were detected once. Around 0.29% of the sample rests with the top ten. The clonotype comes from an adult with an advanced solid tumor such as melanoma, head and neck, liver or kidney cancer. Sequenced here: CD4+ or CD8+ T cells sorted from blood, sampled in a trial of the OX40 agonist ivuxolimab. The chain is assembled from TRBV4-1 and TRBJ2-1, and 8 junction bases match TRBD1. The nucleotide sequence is TGCGCCAGCAGCCTCGCGGGACAGGCCTCCTACAATGAGCAGTTCTTC. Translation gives CASSLAGQASYNEQFF.